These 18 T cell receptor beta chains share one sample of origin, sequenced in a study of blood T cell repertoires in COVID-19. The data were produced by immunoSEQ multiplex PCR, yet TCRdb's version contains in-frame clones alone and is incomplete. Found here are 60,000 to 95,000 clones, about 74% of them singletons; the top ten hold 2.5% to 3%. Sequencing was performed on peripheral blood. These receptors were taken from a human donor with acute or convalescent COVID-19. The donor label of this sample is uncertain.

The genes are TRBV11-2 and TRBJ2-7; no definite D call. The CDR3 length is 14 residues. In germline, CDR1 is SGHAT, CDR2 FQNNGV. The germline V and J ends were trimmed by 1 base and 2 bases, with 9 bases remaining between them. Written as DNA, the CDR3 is TGTGCCAGCAGCTTAGCCCAAACACCCTACGAGCAGTACTTC. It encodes CASSLAQTPYEQYF.

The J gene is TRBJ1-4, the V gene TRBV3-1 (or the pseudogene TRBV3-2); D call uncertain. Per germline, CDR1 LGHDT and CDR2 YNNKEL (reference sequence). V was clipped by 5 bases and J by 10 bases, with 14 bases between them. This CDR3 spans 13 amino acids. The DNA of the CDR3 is TGTGCCAGCAGCACCACTAGGTTAGGAAAACTGTTTTTT. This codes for CASSTTRLGKLFF.

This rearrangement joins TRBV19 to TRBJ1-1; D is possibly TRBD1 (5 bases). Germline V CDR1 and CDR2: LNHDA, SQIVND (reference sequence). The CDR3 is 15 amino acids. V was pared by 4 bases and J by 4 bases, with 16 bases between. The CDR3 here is CASSTGPGFGTEAFF. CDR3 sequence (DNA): TGTGCCAGTAGTACTGGTCCAGGGTTTGGCACTGAAGCTTTCTTT.

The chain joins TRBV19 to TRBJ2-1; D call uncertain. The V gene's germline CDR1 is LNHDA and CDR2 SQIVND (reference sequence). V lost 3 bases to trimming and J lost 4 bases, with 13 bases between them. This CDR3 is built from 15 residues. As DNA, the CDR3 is TGTGCCAGTAGTATCCGTCCTGGGCTTTACAATGAGCAGTTCTTC. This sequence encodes CASSIRPGLYNEQFF.

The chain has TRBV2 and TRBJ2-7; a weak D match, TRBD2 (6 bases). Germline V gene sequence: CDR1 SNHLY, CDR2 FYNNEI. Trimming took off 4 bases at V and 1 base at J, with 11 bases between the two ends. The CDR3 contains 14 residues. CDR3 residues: CASSVRGTSYEQYF. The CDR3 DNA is TGTGCCAGCAGTGTGCGCGGGACTTCCTACGAGCAGTACTTC.

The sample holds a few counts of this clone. The CDR3 DNA follows: TGTGCCACCAGCAGTGGGGGGAATACGCAGTATTTT. Encoded protein: CATSSGGNTQYF. The rearrangement links TRBV15 to TRBJ2-3, with D possibly matching TRBD2 (6 bases). The V gene lost 3 bases and the J gene lost 7 bases, with 8 bases spanning the gap. CDR3 size: 12 residues. Per the germline V gene, CDR1 is LNHNV and CDR2 is YYDKDF (reference sequence).

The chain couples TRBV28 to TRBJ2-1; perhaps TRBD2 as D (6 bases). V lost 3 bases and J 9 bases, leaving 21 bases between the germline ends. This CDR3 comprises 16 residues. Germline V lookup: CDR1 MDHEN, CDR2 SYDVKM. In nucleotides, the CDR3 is TGTGCCAGCAGTTTGCGCACTAGCTACTCATCCCCTGAGCAGTTCTTC. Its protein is CASSLRTSYSSPEQFF.

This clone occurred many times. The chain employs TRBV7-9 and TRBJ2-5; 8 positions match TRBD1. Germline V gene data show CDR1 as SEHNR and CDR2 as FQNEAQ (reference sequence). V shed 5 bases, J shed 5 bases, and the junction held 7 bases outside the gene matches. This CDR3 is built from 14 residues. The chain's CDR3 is CASSRTGLGETQYF. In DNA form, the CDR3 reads TGTGCCAGCAGCCGGACAGGGTTGGGGGAGACCCAGTACTTC.

The CDR3: CASSLAPYGYTF. CDR3 in DNA: TGTGCCAGCAGTTTAGCGCCATATGGCTACACCTTC. The rearrangement joins TRBV28 to TRBJ1-2; D ambiguous. This CDR3 spans 12 amino acids. Trimming left V 2 bases short and J 5 bases short, with 6 bases between. CDR1 is MDHEN and CDR2 is SYDVKM in the germline V gene.

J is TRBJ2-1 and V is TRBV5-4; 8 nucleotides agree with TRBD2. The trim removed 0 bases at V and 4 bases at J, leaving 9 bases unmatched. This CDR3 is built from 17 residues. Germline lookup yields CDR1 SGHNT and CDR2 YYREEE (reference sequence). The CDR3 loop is CASSLGGAGADYNEQFF. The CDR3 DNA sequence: TGTGCCAGCAGCTTGGGTGGAGCGGGGGCCGATTACAATGAGCAGTTCTTC.

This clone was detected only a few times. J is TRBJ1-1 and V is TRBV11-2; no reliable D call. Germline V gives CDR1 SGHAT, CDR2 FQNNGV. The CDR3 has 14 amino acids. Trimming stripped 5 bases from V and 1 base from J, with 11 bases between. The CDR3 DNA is TGTGCCAGCAGCCCCGGGTCGAGGAACACTGAAGCTTTCTTT. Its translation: CASSPGSRNTEAFF.

Written as DNA, the CDR3 is TGCGCCAGCAGCCAAGATCCGAGGGCGAACACCGGGGAGCTGTTTTTT. It is translated as CASSQDPRANTGELFF. J is TRBJ2-2 and V is TRBV4-3; tentative D call: TRBD2 (5 bases). The V gene's germline CDR1 is LGHNA and CDR2 YSLEER. This CDR3 has 16 amino acids. V lost 0 bases and J 0 bases, leaving 8 bases between the germline ends.

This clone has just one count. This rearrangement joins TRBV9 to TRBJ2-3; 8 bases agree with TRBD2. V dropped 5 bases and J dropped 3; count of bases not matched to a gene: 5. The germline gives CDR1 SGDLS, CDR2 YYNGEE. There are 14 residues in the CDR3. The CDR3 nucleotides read TGTGCCAGCAGTCAACCGGGGGGGACAGATACGCAGTATTTT. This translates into CASSQPGGTDTQYF.

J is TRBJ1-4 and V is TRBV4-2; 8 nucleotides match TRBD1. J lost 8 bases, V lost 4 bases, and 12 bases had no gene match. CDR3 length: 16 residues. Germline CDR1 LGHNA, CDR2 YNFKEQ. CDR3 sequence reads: CASSRTGGTPEEKLFF. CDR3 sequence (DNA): TGTGCCAGCAGCCGAACAGGGGGAACGCCGGAAGAAAAACTGTTTTTT.

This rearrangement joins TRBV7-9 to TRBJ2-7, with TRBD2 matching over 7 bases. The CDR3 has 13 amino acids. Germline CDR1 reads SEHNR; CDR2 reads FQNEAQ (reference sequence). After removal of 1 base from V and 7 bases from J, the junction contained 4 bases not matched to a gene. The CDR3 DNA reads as TGTGCCAGCAGCTTAGAATCCGGGAGGGAGCAGTACTTC. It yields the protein CASSLESGREQYF.

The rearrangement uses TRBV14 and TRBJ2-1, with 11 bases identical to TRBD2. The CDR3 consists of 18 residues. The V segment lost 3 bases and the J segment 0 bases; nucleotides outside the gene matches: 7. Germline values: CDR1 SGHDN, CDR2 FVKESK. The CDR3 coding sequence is TGTGCCAGCAGCCAGGTGACTAGCGGGAAAAGCTCCTACAATGAGCAGTTCTTC. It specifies CASSQVTSGKSSYNEQFF.

CDR3 amino acids: CACKPPLAANTGELFF. CDR3 bases: TGTGCCTGTAAGCCCCCCTTAGCTGCGAACACCGGGGAGCTGTTTTTT. The J gene is TRBJ2-2, the V gene TRBV30; no clear D. CDR1 and CDR2 (germline): GTSNPN, SVGIG (reference sequence). There are 16 residues in the CDR3. V was cut by 6 bases and J by 0 bases, with 17 bases left in between.

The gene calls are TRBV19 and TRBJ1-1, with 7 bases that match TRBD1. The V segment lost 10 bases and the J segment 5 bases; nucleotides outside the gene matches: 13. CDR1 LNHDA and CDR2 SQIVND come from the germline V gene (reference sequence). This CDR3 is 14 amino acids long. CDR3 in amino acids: CATAPTGPGTEAFF. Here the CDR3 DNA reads TGTGCCACCGCCCCGACAGGGCCGGGAACTGAAGCTTTCTTT.